This is a list of T cell receptor beta chains from one sample in a study of cytomegalovirus exposure and HLA in healthy donors. Method: immunoSEQ multiplex PCR; TCRdb's copy keeps in-frame clones and lacks some. Of 95,000 to 100,000 clones in the sample, around 73% are singletons; the top ten hold approximately 0.83%. Sequenced input: PBMCs. These receptors originate from a woman in her fifties or sixties in good health and CMV-seronegative. The CDR3 runs from the conserved cysteine through the conserved F or W. Each record gives: J gene, V gene, clone size, D gene, CDR3 protein, CDR3 DNA. D genes are given only for firm matches. The size of a clone is reported for some rows only, either as once, few or many, or as a class for expanded clones.

TRBJ1-1 TRBV12-5 NA NA CASGLSSGTEAFF TGTGCTAGTGGTTTGTCCTCCGGCACTGAAGCTTTCTTT
TRBJ1-1 TRBV2 few NA CASSEAGMNTEAFF TGTGCCAGCAGTGAGGCGGGGATGAACACTGAAGCTTTCTTT
TRBJ2-1 TRBV10-2 NA TRBD2 CASRLAGGPHEQFF TGCGCCAGTAGACTAGCGGGAGGGCCACATGAGCAGTTCTTC
TRBJ1-2 TRBV6-5 NA NA CASSPNRARAGGYTF TGTGCCAGCAGTCCTAACCGGGCCCGAGCAGGGGGCTACACCTTC
TRBJ2-2 TRBV5-6 NA TRBD1 CASSVGQYTGELFF TGTGCCAGCAGCGTGGGACAGTACACCGGGGAGCTGTTTTTT
TRBJ1-5 TRBV6-6 NA NA CASSYSRQNNQPQHF TGTGCCAGCAGTTACTCGAGGCAGAACAATCAGCCCCAGCATTTT
TRBJ2-5 TRBV29-1 NA TRBD1 CSVEPFGTGGQETQYF TGCAGCGTGGAACCCTTCGGGACAGGGGGCCAAGAGACCCAGTACTTC
TRBJ1-4 TRBV6-6 NA TRBD1 CASSYPQGAGNEKLFF TGTGCCAGCAGTTATCCGCAGGGGGCGGGTAATGAAAAACTGTTTTTT
TRBJ2-7 TRBV5-6 NA TRBD1 CASCPTGGYEQYF TGTGCCAGCTGCCCAACAGGGGGTTACGAGCAGTACTTC
TRBJ1-2 TRBV5-5 few NA CASSLLSWGEEGYTF TGTGCCAGCAGCTTGCTATCGTGGGGGGAGGAAGGCTACACCTTC
TRBJ2-7 TRBV6-6 few TRBD2 CASSYQLVAGEIQQYF TGTGCCAGCAGTTACCAATTAGTAGCGGGAGAAATACAGCAGTACTTC
TRBJ2-7 TRBV7-8 NA NA CASSPDRFYEQYF TGTGCCAGCAGCCCGGACAGATTCTACGAGCAGTACTTC
TRBJ2-4 TRBV7-8 NA NA CASSSGPGDRENIQYF TGTGCCAGCAGCTCCGGGCCGGGGGACCGCGAAAACATTCAGTACTTC
TRBJ2-5 TRBV2 NA TRBD1 CASSVRQGANYGETQYF TGTGCCAGCAGTGTAAGACAGGGGGCTAACTATGGGGAGACCCAGTACTTC
TRBJ2-3 TRBV19 NA NA CASEEQGSDTQYF TGTGCCAGCGAGGAACAGGGATCAGATACGCAGTATTTT
TRBJ1-1 TRBV7-9 few TRBD1 CASSSQGTTNTEAFF TGTGCCAGCAGCTCACAGGGGACCACGAACACTGAAGCTTTCTTT
TRBJ1-5 TRBV7-9 NA TRBD1 CASSLDGTGPNQPQHF TGTGCCAGCAGCTTAGATGGGACAGGGCCGAATCAGCCCCAGCATTTT
TRBJ2-3 TRBV6-5 NA NA CASSYSGRADTQYF TGTGCCAGCAGTTACTCCGGCAGGGCGGATACGCAGTATTTT
TRBJ2-3 TRBV7-2 NA TRBD2 CASSPGLETDTQYF TGTGCCAGCAGCCCAGGACTAGAAACAGATACGCAGTATTTT
TRBJ1-1 TRBV28 NA TRBD1 CASTGGTEAFF TGTGCCAGCACAGGGGGGACTGAAGCTTTCTTT
TRBJ1-5 TRBV28 NA NA CASSSGGQVRPQHF TGTGCCAGCAGTTCAGGTGGGCAGGTGAGGCCCCAGCATTTT
TRBJ1-2 TRBV2 NA TRBD1 CASLSTGEYGYTF TGTGCCAGCCTCTCAACAGGGGAATATGGCTACACCTTC
TRBJ2-7 TRBV18 NA NA CASSPYGAEEQYF TGTGCCAGCTCACCCTATGGGGCGGAGGAGCAGTACTTC
TRBJ2-1 TRBV6-5 NA NA CASSYLYEQFF TGTGCCAGCAGTTACCTTTATGAGCAGTTCTTC
TRBJ2-1 TRBV4-2 once TRBD2 CASSQVLGGRASSSYNEQFF TGTGCCAGCAGCCAAGTATTGGGTGGGAGGGCCTCAAGCTCCTACAATGAGCAGTTCTTC
TRBJ1-1 TRBV19 NA NA CASSTGVGNTEAFF TGTGCCAGTAGTACAGGGGTTGGAAACACTGAAGCTTTCTTT
TRBJ2-3 TRBV9 few NA CASSVGLQADTQYF TGTGCCAGCAGCGTAGGGCTGCAGGCGGATACGCAGTATTTT
TRBJ1-2 TRBV7-9 NA NA CASSLAQANYGYTF TGTGCCAGCAGCTTAGCACAGGCAAACTATGGCTACACCTTC
TRBJ2-1 TRBV29-1 once TRBD1 CSVARGQYNEQFF TGCAGCGTTGCCAGGGGGCAGTACAATGAGCAGTTCTTC
TRBJ2-1 TRBV4-1 NA NA CASSQDHGGLANAYNEQFF TGCGCCAGCAGCCAAGATCATGGGGGTCTAGCGAACGCCTACAATGAGCAGTTCTTC
TRBJ2-7 TRBV28 NA TRBD2 CASSRLAGVYEQYF TGTGCCAGCAGCCGACTAGCGGGAGTTTACGAGCAGTACTTC
TRBJ1-2 TRBV4-3 NA NA CASSGREYGYTF TGCGCCAGCAGCGGCAGGGAATATGGCTACACCTTC
TRBJ2-7 TRBV5-1 NA TRBD1 CASSTGTGWNEQYF TGCGCCAGCAGCACCGGGACAGGGTGGAACGAGCAGTACTTC
TRBJ1-5 TRBV6-1 NA NA CASSVAASGLAQHF TGTGCCAGCAGTGTGGCAGCGTCGGGGTTGGCCCAGCATTTT
TRBJ1-6 TRBV5-4 NA NA CASSPPGQVDSPLHF TGTGCCAGCAGCCCCCCTGGACAAGTTGATTCACCCCTCCACTTT